The clone carrying this T cell receptor (beta chain) was seen a single time. V dropped 3 bases and J dropped 4; count of bases not matched to a gene: 13. The CDR3 is 18 amino acids. In germline, CDR1 is SGHDN, CDR2 FVKESK. This entry comes from a study of blood T cell repertoires in COVID-19. Looking at the study overall: Collection of acute and convalescent COVID-19 samples took place in the United States, Italy and Spain. T cells, B-cell-depleted T cells, or PBMCs provided the cDNA or gDNA that served as material.

How the authors handled the data: Amplifying reference gene primers gave estimates of nucleated cell counts. Assay: immunoSEQ multiplex PCR; the TCRdb copy retains only in-frame clones and omits some. V, J and clone size reflect that table, while D and trimming were determined from the DNA. The sample records more than 40,000 clones, nearly 90% being singletons. The sample comprised peripheral blood. The source is a man in his 60s with acute or convalescent COVID-19. The V call is TRBV14, the J call TRBJ2-2, with 8 bases lining up with TRBD1. CDR3 nucleotides: TGTGCCAGCAGCCAGAGGGGACAGGTTTACGAAAGCACCGGGGAGCTGTTTTTT. It encodes CASSQRGQVYESTGELFF.